The sequence of this TCR beta chain was determined in a study of cytomegalovirus exposure and HLA in healthy donors. While the first cohort had around 700 subjects, the donors belonged to the separate validation cohort of roughly 130 subjects. Germline CDR1 is LGHNA and CDR2 is YSLEER. This CDR3 is 14 amino acids long. V gave up 6 bases and J gave up 0 bases, with 6 bases separating them. Clones were read by immunoSEQ multiplex PCR, and TCRdb kept only the in-frame ones, dropping some. The sample consists of approximately 160,000 clones, roughly 80% of them appearing once. The TCR comes from a man aged 30 to 39 in good health and CMV-seropositive. The chain recombines TRBV4-3 with TRBJ2-6; D call uncertain. Sequencing was carried out using PBMCs. CDR3 bases: TGCGCCAGCAGTGTTTACTCTGGGGCCAACGTCCTGACTTTC. Residues: CASSVYSGANVLTF.